The sequence of this T cell receptor beta chain was determined in a study of long-term antiretroviral therapy in people with HIV. No fewer than two post-ART and no fewer than one pre-ART PBMC samples existed for each donor. Specimens retained 1-10 million cryopreserved PBMC preceding DNA extraction. The V gene's germline CDR1 is SGHDT and CDR2 YYEEEE. The CDR3 is 15 residues long. Trimming removed 0 bases at V and 7 bases at J, with 11 bases between. Researchers report immunoSEQ v3.0 was run at survey level. TCRdb's table, derived via immunoSEQ multiplex PCR, lists solely in-frame clones and lacks some. The sample lists about 20,000 clones; over 70% were seen once.

The rearrangement joins TRBV5-6 to TRBJ1-6; D gene unclear. The clonotype comes from a woman aged 25 to 39 with HIV. Sequencing was performed on unsorted PBMCs, taken 2.9 years after starting antiretroviral therapy. CDR3 bases: TGTGCCAGCAGCTTGGCCGGGGAGTACAATTCACCCCTCCACTTT. Translating it yields CASSLAGEYNSPLHF.